The following is a T cell receptor beta chain sequence with its context. The data stem from a study of blood T cell repertoires in COVID-19. Sequencing was performed with immunoSEQ multiplex PCR; in TCRdb, only in-frame clones are kept and a portion is missing. The sample records 150,000 to 200,000 clones, approximately 87% being singletons. Unmatched junction bases numbered 0, after V lost 1 base and J lost 6 bases. The CDR3 extends over 13 amino acids. Germline loops: CDR1 SQVTM, CDR2 ANQGSEA. V usage is TRBV29-1 and J usage is TRBJ2-7, with TRBD2 matching 13 bases. The sample was peripheral blood. The source of this sequence is a woman in her fifties or sixties with COVID-19, enrolled during active disease. The CDR3 DNA reads TGCAGCGTTGAAGGGACTAGCGGGAGCGAGCAGTACTTC. It is translated as CSVEGTSGSEQYF.